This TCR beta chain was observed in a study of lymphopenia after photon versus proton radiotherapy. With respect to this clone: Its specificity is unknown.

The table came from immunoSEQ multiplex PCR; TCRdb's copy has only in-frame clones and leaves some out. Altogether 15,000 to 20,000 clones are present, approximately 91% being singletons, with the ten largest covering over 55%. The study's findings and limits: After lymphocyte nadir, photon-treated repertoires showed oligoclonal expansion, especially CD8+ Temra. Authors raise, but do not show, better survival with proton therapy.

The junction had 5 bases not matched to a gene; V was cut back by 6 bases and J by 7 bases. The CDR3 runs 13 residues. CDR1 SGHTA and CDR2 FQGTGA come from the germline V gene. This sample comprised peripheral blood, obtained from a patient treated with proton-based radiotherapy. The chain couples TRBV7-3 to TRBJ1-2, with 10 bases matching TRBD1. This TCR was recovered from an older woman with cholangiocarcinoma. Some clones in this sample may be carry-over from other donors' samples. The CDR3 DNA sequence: TGTGCCAGCAGTGACGGACAGGGGGTTGGCTACACCTTC. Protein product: CASSDGQGVGYTF.